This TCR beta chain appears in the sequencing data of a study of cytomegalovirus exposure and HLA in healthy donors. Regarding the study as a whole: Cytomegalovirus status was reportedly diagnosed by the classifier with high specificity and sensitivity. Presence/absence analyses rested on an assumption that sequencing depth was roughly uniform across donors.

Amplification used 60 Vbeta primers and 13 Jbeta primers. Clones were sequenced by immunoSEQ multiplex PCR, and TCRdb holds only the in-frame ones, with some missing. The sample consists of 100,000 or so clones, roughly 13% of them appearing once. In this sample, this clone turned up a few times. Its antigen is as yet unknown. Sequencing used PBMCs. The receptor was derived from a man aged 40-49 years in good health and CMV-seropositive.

CDR3 amino acids: CASSGHGQGDGYTF. CDR3 DNA sequence: TGTGCCAGCAGTGGTCACGGACAGGGGGATGGCTACACCTTC. The chain combines TRBV2 with TRBJ1-2, with 10 bases that match TRBD1. Germline loops: CDR1 SNHLY, CDR2 FYNNEI. Trimming cost V 4 bases and J 6 bases; bases outside gene matches: 5. The CDR3 sequence is 14 residues long.